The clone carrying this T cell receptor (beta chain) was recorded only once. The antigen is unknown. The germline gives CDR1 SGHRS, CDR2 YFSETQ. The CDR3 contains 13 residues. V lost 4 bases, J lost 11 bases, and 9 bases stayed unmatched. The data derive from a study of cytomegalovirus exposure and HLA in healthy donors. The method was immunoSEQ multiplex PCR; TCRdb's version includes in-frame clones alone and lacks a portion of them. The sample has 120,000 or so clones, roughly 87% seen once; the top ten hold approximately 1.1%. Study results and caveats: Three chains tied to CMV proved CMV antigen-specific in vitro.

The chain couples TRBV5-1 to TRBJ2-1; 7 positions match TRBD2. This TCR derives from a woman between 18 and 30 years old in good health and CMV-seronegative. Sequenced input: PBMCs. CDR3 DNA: TGCGCCAGCAGCCCGGTGACGGGAGGCAAGCAGTTCTTC. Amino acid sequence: CASSPVTGGKQFF.